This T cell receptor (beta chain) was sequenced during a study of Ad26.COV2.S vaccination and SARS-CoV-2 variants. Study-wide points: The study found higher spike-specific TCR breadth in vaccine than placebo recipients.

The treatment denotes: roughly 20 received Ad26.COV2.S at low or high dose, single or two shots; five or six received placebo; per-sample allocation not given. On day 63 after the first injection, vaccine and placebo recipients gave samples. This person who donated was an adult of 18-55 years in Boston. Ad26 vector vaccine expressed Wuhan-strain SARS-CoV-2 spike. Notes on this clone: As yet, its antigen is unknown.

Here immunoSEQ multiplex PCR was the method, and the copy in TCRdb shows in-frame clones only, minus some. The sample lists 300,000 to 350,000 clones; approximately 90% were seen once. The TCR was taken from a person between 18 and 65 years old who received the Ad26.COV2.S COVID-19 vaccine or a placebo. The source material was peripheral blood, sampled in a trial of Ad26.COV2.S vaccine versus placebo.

The CDR3 protein is CASGPGQGSSPLHF. The CDR3 DNA is TGTGCCAGCGGACCGGGACAGGGGTCGTCACCCCTCCACTTT. The chain carries TRBV9 and TRBJ1-6; TRBD1 matches at 10 bases. V trimming: 7 bases; J trimming: 10 bases; junction bases outside the gene matches: 8. The CDR3 covers 14 residues. Germline CDR1 is SGDLS and CDR2 is YYNGEE.